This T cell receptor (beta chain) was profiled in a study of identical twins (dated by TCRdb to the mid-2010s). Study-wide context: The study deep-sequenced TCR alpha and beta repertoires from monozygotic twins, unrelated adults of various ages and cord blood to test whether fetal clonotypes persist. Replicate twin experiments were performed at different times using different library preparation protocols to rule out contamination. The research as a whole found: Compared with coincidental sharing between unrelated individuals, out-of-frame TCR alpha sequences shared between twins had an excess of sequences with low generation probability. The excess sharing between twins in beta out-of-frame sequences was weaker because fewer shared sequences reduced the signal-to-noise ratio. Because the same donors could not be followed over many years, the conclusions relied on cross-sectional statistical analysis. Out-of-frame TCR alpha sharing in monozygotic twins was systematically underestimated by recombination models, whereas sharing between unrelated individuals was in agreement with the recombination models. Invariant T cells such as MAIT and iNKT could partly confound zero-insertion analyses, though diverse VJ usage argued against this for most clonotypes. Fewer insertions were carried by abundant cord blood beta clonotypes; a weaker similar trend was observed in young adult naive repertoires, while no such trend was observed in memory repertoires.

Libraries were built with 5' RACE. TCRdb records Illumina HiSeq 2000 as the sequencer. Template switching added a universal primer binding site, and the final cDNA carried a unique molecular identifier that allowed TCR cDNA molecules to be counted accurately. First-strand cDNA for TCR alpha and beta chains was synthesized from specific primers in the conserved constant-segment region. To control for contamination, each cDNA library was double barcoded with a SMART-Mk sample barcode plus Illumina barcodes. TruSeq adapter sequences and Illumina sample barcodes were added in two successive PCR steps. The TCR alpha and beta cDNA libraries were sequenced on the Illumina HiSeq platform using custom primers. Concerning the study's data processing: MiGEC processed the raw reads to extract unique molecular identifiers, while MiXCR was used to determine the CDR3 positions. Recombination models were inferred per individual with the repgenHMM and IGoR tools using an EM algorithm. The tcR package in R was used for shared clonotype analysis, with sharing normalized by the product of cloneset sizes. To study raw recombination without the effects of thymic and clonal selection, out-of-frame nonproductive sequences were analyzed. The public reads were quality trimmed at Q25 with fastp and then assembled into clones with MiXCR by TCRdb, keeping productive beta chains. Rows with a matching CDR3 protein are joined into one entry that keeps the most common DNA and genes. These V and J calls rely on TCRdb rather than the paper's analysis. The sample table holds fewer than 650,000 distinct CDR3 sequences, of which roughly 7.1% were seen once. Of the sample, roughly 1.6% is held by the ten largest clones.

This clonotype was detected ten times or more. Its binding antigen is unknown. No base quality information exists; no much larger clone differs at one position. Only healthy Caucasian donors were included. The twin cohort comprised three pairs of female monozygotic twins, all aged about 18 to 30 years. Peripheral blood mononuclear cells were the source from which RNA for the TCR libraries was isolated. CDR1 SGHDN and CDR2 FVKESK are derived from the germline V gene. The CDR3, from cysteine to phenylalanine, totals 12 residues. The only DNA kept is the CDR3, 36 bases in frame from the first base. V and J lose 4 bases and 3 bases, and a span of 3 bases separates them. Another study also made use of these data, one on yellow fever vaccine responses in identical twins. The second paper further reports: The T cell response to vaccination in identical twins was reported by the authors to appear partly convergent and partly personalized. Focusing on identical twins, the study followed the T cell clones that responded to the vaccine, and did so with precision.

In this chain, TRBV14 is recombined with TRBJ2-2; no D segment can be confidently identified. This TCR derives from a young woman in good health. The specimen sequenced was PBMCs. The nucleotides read TGTGCCAGCAGCCTACACACCGGGGAGCTGTTTTTT. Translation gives CASSLHTGELFF. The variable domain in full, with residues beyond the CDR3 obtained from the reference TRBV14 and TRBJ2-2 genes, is EAGVTQFPSHSVIEKGQTVTLRCDPISGHDNLYWYRRVMGKEIKFLLHFVKESKQDESGMPNNRFLAERTGGTYSTLKVQPAELEDSGVYFCASSLHTGELFFGEGSRLTVL.